At least ten counts were recorded for the clone carrying this TCR beta chain. The antigen remains unidentified. These data originate in a study of T-cell reconstitution after alpha-beta-depleted transplantation in children. Researchers prepared the TCRbeta library using unique molecular identifiers, the study reports. TCRdb fed the PCR reads into MiXCR, producing one record per CDR3 protein. The sample gives roughly 100,000 distinct CDR3 sequences, around 5.9% of which show up once; 5.5% to 7% is in the top ten. Germline loops: CDR1 SQVTM, CDR2 ANQGSEA. V was pared by 7 bases and J by 0 bases, with 13 bases between. The CDR3 extends over 13 amino acids. Findings of the study overall: After transplant, at about two months, alpha-beta T cells were reportedly derived from several hundred expanded graft clones.

This clonotype was sampled from a female patient younger than 10 who had a stem cell transplant for Fanconi anemia, so the T cells may come from the graft donor. The chain combines TRBV29-1 with TRBJ2-7; TRBD2 might be the D (6 bases). The specimen comprised PBMCs, mostly from graft donor cells, sampled 60 days after TCRalphabeta/CD19-depleted stem cell transplant. The CDR3 coding sequence is TGCAGCGCCGGACTGACTAGCTCCTACGAGCAGTACTTC. Its protein product is CSAGLTSSYEQYF.